Sequencing of this TCR beta chain was carried out in a study of radiation and T cells in renal cell carcinoma. General study points: In blood, top tumor clones expanded by 2 weeks, shrinking by 4. Pretreatment tumor biopsies were lacking, so baseline clonotypes are unknown.

Profiled with immunoSEQ multiplex PCR; TCRdb holds only in-frame clones, not every one. The table lists around 120,000 clones, roughly four fifths of them singletons. The time point here: blood 2 weeks post-SBRT. Treatment here: 15 Gy SBRT to primary tumor, nephrectomy 4 weeks later. Radiation-treated patients gave blood at baseline, week 2 and week 4. This renal cell carcinoma was of the clear cell type. Remarks on this clone: Its antigen is not known.

Sequenced here: blood, sampled from a patient whose treatment included radiotherapy and nephrectomy. The receptor comes from a woman in her sixties or seventies with renal cell carcinoma.

CDR3 residues: CASSMGDLSGEQYF. CDR3 sequence (DNA): TGTGCCAGTAGTATGGGGGACCTCTCGGGTGAGCAGTACTTC. V and J are TRBV19 and TRBJ2-7; D possibly matches TRBD1 or TRBD2 (5 bases each). CDR1 is LNHDA, CDR2 SQIVND, per germline (reference sequence). The CDR3 sequence is 14 residues long. Trimming pared 3 bases from V and 7 bases from J, leaving 16 bases between.